The sequence of this TCR beta chain was determined in a study of cytomegalovirus exposure and HLA in healthy donors. Study findings and constraints: In a later analysis, most CMV-associated TCR beta chains appeared HLA-restricted. In a later analysis, around 18,000 TCR beta sequences were associated with HLA alleles at 0.05 false discovery rate.

V lost 3 bases to trimming and J lost 4 bases, with 12 bases between them. The germline gives CDR1 MDHEN, CDR2 SYDVKM. This CDR3 has 15 residues. In nominal health when sampled, donors likely had unrecorded immune exposures nonetheless. As for this clone: Its antigen remains unknown.

PCR involved 60 Vbeta and 13 Jbeta primers. The protocol was immunoSEQ multiplex PCR, while the TCRdb copy is restricted to in-frame clones and leaves out a portion. The profile shows around 130,000 clones, 65% to 90% of them singletons. The TCR was taken from a female donor in good health and CMV-seronegative. The rearrangement uses TRBV28 and TRBJ1-4, with TRBD1 as a possible D gene (6 bases). The sequencing input was PBMCs. The CDR3 loop reads CASSFIQGLNEKLFF. For the CDR3, the DNA is TGTGCCAGCAGTTTTATACAGGGCCTTAATGAAAAACTGTTTTTT.